The 26 T cell receptor beta chains reported below all come from one sample, sequenced in a study of CD8+ T cells in alopecia areata. Extraction and reverse transcription of RNA yielded cDNA as the sequencing template. Sequenced by immunoSEQ multiplex PCR; TCRdb stores in-frame clones only, minus some. The sample includes roughly 250,000 clones, 65% to 70% of them seen just once. Material: CD4+ T cells sorted from blood, obtained at week 0. These receptor sequences come from a human donor with alopecia areata.

This rearrangement joins TRBV25-1 to TRBJ1-2; no clear D. CDR1 is MGHDK and CDR2 is SYGVNS in the germline V gene. Trimming took 5 bases from V and 0 from J, leaving 13 bases between them. This CDR3 has 15 residues. In DNA, the CDR3 is TGTGCCAGCAGTCCGGTGTACGGTGCTAACTATGGCTACACCTTC. As protein: CASSPVYGANYGYTF.

Only one count was recorded for this clone. The rearrangement uses TRBV7-9 and TRBJ2-5; no reliable D call. The CDR3 loop spans 13 amino acids. Trimming removed 6 bases at V and 4 bases at J, with 12 bases between. CDR1 and CDR2 (germline): SEHNR, FQNEAQ (reference sequence). CDR3 sequence: CASSKLVGETQYF. The CDR3 DNA reads as TGTGCCAGCAGTAAGTTGGTTGGAGAGACCCAGTACTTC.

The chain joins TRBV5-1 to TRBJ2-2; 9 positions match TRBD1. Germline V gene data show CDR1 as SGHRS and CDR2 as YFSETQ. V lost 6 bases to trimming and J lost 3 bases; unmatched junction nucleotides: 6. This CDR3 region has 15 residues. CDR3 coding DNA: TGCGCCAGCATCCGGGACAGGGTCGACACCGGGGAGCTGTTTTTT. This encodes CASIRDRVDTGELFF. The full variable domain, its missing parts supplied by reference TRBV5-1 and TRBJ2-2, is KAGVTQTPRYLIKTRGQQVTLSCSPISGHRSVSWYQQTPGQGLQFLFEYFSETQRNKGNFPGRFSGRQFSNSRSEMNVSTLELGDSALYLCASIRDRVDTGELFFGEGSRLTVL.

V gene TRBV7-8 combines with J gene TRBJ1-1; D remains ambiguous. This CDR3 region has 11 residues. V lost 6 bases and J 5 bases, leaving 7 bases between the germline ends. From germline, CDR1 is SGHVS and CDR2 FQNEAQ. The CDR3 protein is CASRRGTEAFF. The DNA for the CDR3 is TGTGCCAGCAGACGTGGGACTGAAGCTTTCTTT.

The chain has TRBV9 and TRBJ1-1; D possibly corresponds to TRBD1 (6 bases). The CDR3 totals 16 residues. CDR1 and CDR2 (germline): SGDLS, YYNGEE. Trimming removed 3 bases from V and 1 base from J, with 16 bases in between. CDR3 amino acids: CASSANRGTPNTEAFF. The CDR3 DNA reads as TGTGCCAGCAGCGCCAATAGGGGGACACCGAACACTGAAGCTTTCTTT.

The chain links TRBV18 to TRBJ2-6, with unresolved D. The CDR3 consists of 12 residues. The germline gives CDR1 KGHSH, CDR2 LQKENI. The germline V and J ends were trimmed by 6 bases and 1 base, with 1 base remaining between them. The CDR3 region is CASSSGANVLTF. The CDR3 nucleotides are TGTGCCAGCTCGTCTGGGGCCAACGTCCTGACTTTC.

The chain carries TRBV6-5 and TRBJ2-7, with 7 nucleotides matching TRBD2. The J segment lost 6 bases and the V segment lost 11 bases, leaving 16 bases of the junction unmatched. The CDR3 consists of 14 residues. CDR1 and CDR2 from the germline V gene are MNHEY and SVGAGI. The CDR3 reads CAVGEGPPASEQYF. The CDR3 DNA reads TGTGCCGTTGGGGAGGGGCCGCCGGCGAGCGAGCAGTACTTC.

CDR3 residues: CASSPHQETQYF. The CDR3 coding sequence is TGCGCCAGCAGCCCCCACCAAGAGACCCAGTACTTC. The rearrangement uses TRBV5-1 and TRBJ2-5; no clear D. The CDR3 spans 12 residues. The V gene lost 4 bases and the J gene lost 0 bases, with 4 bases spanning the gap. Germline V gene sequence: CDR1 SGHRS, CDR2 YFSETQ. Drawing the rest from reference TRBV5-1 and TRBJ2-5, the complete variable domain is KAGVTQTPRYLIKTRGQQVTLSCSPISGHRSVSWYQQTPGQGLQFLFEYFSETQRNKGNFPGRFSGRQFSNSRSEMNVSTLELGDSALYLCASSPHQETQYFGPGTRLLVL.

The J gene is TRBJ1-2, the V gene TRBV9; no definite D call. The CDR3 consists of 12 residues. CDR1 is SGDLS and CDR2 is YYNGEE in the germline V gene. Deletions cut 3 bases from V and 5 bases from J, with 8 bases between. The CDR3, as DNA: TGTGCCAGCAGCGACGACGGGTATGGCTACACCTTC. Protein product: CASSDDGYGYTF.

This chain uses TRBV6-5 with TRBJ2-3; 9 bases match TRBD2. The V segment lost 2 bases and the J segment 1 base; nucleotides outside the gene matches: 1. This CDR3 comprises 15 residues. Germline V CDR1 and CDR2: MNHEY, SVGAGI. The CDR3 nucleotides read TGTGCCAGCAGTTACGCTAGCGGGGGCACAGATACGCAGTATTTT. Its translation is CASSYASGGTDTQYF.

This clone appeared a single time. This chain connects TRBV30 to TRBJ1-1; 9 bases align to TRBD1. The germline V gene has CDR1 GTSNPN and CDR2 SVGIG (reference sequence). Unmatched junction bases numbered 8, after V lost 2 bases and J lost 7 bases. The CDR3 is made up of 14 amino acids. CDR3 region: CAWSSLGTGFEAFF. The DNA for the CDR3 is TGTGCCTGGAGTTCGCTGGGGACAGGGTTTGAAGCTTTCTTT. Full variable domain (rest looked up from reference TRBV30 and TRBJ1-1): SQTIHQWPATLVQPVGSPLSLECTVEGTSNPNLYWYRQAAGRGLQLLFYSVGIGQISSEVPQNLSASRPQDRQFILSSKKLLLSDSGFYLCAWSSLGTGFEAFFGQGTRLTVV.

This clone was observed a few times. This chain joins TRBV7-9 and TRBJ2-3; no clear D gene. The V end was cut by 3 bases, the J end by 0 bases, with 1 base between. Germline values: CDR1 SEHNR, CDR2 FQNEAQ (reference sequence). The CDR3 runs 12 residues. For the CDR3, the DNA is TGTGCCAGCAGCTTTAGCACAGATACGCAGTATTTT. This translates into CASSFSTDTQYF.

The chain employs TRBV10-3 and TRBJ2-1, with 7 positions matching TRBD2. In germline, CDR1 is ENHRY, CDR2 SYGVKD. The CDR3 runs to 12 residues. V was clipped by 4 bases and J by 6 bases; unmatched bases: 0. The CDR3 DNA sequence: TGTGCCATCAGTGCGGGAGGCAATGAGCAGTTCTTC. This codes for CAISAGGNEQFF.

The chain recombines TRBV5-1 with TRBJ2-6; D unclear. V lost 2 bases and J lost 4, with 16 bases in between. This CDR3 contains 17 residues. Germline V gives CDR1 SGHRS, CDR2 YFSETQ. In DNA form, the CDR3 reads TGCGCCAGCAGCTTCCCCCCCACGGCCTCAGGGGCCAACGTCCTGACTTTC. It is translated as CASSFPPTASGANVLTF.

This clone was seen a handful of times. The V and J genes are TRBV4-2 and TRBJ1-5, with D unresolved. This CDR3 has 13 amino acids. V lost 1 base to trimming and J lost 3 bases, with 4 bases between them. Looked up from germline, CDR1 is LGHNA and CDR2 is YNFKEQ. The DNA of the CDR3 is TGTGCCAGCAGCCAAGGGGCCAATCAGCCCCAGCATTTT. Translating gives CASSQGANQPQHF.

This clone appeared a few times. This chain joins TRBV29-1 and TRBJ1-2; TRBD1 aligns across 7 bases. Germline lookup yields CDR1 SQVTM and CDR2 ANQGSEA. The CDR3 contains 13 residues. Unmatched junction bases numbered 4, after V lost 6 bases and J lost 0 bases. CDR3 DNA: TGCAGCGTATCTCAGGGGGCTAACTATGGCTACACCTTC. Encoded protein: CSVSQGANYGYTF.

V is TRBV9 and J is TRBJ1-1, with unresolved D. Germline V gene data show CDR1 as SGDLS and CDR2 as YYNGEE. The CDR3 length is 13 residues. The V gene lost 3 bases and the J gene lost 1 base, with 7 bases spanning the gap. The chain's CDR3 is CASSAVTNTEAFF. DNA for the CDR3: TGTGCCAGCAGCGCTGTAACGAACACTGAAGCTTTCTTT. Complete variable domain (other parts from reference TRBV9 and TRBJ1-1): DSGVTQTPKHLITATGQRVTLRCSPRSGDLSVYWYQQSLDQGLQFLIQYYNGEERAKGNILERFSAQQFPDLHSELNLSSLELGDSALYFCASSAVTNTEAFFGQGTRLTVV.

This clone was observed a few times. This chain links TRBV5-1 with TRBJ2-5, with 10 nucleotides matching TRBD2. With V trimmed by 1 base and J by 5 bases, 5 bases remained unmatched. This CDR3 is 15 amino acids long. Looked up from germline, CDR1 is SGHRS and CDR2 is YFSETQ. The CDR3 here is CASSLTSGGAETQYF. The DNA for the CDR3 is TGCGCCAGCAGCTTGACGAGCGGGGGGGCTGAGACCCAGTACTTC.

The J gene is TRBJ2-3, the V gene TRBV30; D is unresolved. The CDR3 is 14 amino acids. Germline lookup yields CDR1 GTSNPN and CDR2 SVGIG (reference sequence). Between the trimmed V and J ends, which lost 0 bases and 4 bases, there was a span of 11 bases. CDR3: CAWSVRVGADTQYF. The CDR3 nucleotides read TGTGCCTGGAGTGTACGTGTGGGTGCAGATACGCAGTATTTT.

The table lists this clone with a few counts. The CDR3 protein is CASSRHSTSGGSTDTQYF. The CDR3 DNA is TGTGCCAGCAGCCGCCACTCGACTAGCGGGGGAAGCACAGATACGCAGTATTTT. This chain connects TRBV7-2 to TRBJ2-3; TRBD2 matches 12 bases. CDR3 length: 18 amino acids. Germline V CDR1 and CDR2: SGHTA, FQGNSA. Unmatched junction bases numbered 9, after V lost 5 bases and J lost 0 bases.

The chain has TRBV30 and TRBJ1-5, with D possibly TRBD1 on 6 matching bases. The ends were cut back, 2 bases at V and 0 bases at J, with 11 bases in the middle. CDR3 length: 15 residues. Germline V gives CDR1 GTSNPN, CDR2 SVGIG (reference sequence). Here the CDR3 reads CAWSIQGYSNQPQHF. Here the CDR3 DNA reads TGTGCCTGGAGTATACAGGGCTATAGCAATCAGCCCCAGCATTTT.

For the CDR3, the DNA is TGTGCCAGCAGCCACGGGGGACCAGATACGCAGTATTTT. Amino acid sequence: CASSHGGPDTQYF. The V call is TRBV7-2, the J call TRBJ2-3, with D possibly being TRBD2 (6 bases). The CDR3 is 13 amino acids. Germline-derived CDR1 and CDR2 are SGHTA and FQGNSA. Trimming cost V 5 bases and J 4 bases, with 10 bases left between them.

The genes are TRBV5-1 and TRBJ2-5; D perhaps matches TRBD1 (6 bases). The germline V and J ends were trimmed by 5 bases and 5 bases, with 7 bases remaining between them. CDR3 length: 11 amino acids. Germline loops: CDR1 SGHRS, CDR2 YFSETQ. CDR3 sequence (DNA): TGCGCCAGCAGAGGGGGTGAGACCCAGTACTTC. Translation: CASRGGETQYF. The entire variable domain, with the rest obtained from reference TRBV5-1 and TRBJ2-5, is as follows: KAGVTQTPRYLIKTRGQQVTLSCSPISGHRSVSWYQQTPGQGLQFLFEYFSETQRNKGNFPGRFSGRQFSNSRSEMNVSTLELGDSALYLCASRGGETQYFGPGTRLLVL.

This chain joins TRBV29-1 and TRBJ1-1; possibly TRBD1 for D (5 bases). V shed 1 base and J shed 4 bases, with 13 bases lying between them. Germline V gene data show CDR1 as SQVTM and CDR2 as ANQGSEA. The CDR3 covers 14 residues. In DNA form, the CDR3 reads TGCAGCGTTGAAGCGTGGGGGGAGGCCACTGAAGCTTTCTTT. This codes for CSVEAWGEATEAFF. Supplemented by reference TRBV29-1 and TRBJ1-1, the full variable domain reads SAVISQKPSRDICQRGTSLTIQCQVDSQVTMMFWYRQQPGQSLTLIATANQGSEATYESGFVIDKFPISRPNLTFSTLTVSNMSPEDSSIYLCSVEAWGEATEAFFGQGTRLTVV.

The J gene is TRBJ2-6, the V gene TRBV29-1, with D possibly matching TRBD1 (6 bases). Per the germline V gene, CDR1 is SQVTM and CDR2 is ANQGSEA. V was clipped by 4 bases and J by 3 bases, with 10 bases between them. CDR3 size: 14 residues. The CDR3 here is CSVVGASGANVLTF. DNA for the CDR3: TGCAGCGTTGTGGGGGCGAGTGGGGCCAACGTCCTGACTTTC.

The V gene is TRBV7-2, the J gene TRBJ2-4, with D maybe TRBD1 (5 bases). Trimming left V 5 bases short and J 5 bases short, with 10 bases between. CDR3 size: 13 residues. Germline loops: CDR1 SGHTA, CDR2 FQGNSA. The chain's CDR3 is CASSLSTENIQYF. CDR3 bases: TGTGCCAGCAGCCTGTCGACAGAAAACATTCAGTACTTC.